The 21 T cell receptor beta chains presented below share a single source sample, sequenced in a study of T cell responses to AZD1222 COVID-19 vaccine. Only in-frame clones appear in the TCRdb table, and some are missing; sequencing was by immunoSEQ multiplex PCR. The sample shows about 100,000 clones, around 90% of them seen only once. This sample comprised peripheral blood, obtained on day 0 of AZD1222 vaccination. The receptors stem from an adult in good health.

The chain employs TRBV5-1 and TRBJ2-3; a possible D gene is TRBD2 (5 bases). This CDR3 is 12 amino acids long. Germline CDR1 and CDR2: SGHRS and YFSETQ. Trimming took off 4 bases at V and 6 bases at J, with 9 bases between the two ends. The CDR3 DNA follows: TGCGCCAGCAGCCCGGAGGTGGATACGCAGTATTTT. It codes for CASSPEVDTQYF.

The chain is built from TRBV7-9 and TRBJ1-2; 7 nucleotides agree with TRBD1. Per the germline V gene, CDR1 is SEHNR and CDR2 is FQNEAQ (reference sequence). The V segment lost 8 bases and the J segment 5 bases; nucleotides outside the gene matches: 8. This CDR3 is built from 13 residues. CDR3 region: CASYTGEGYGYTF. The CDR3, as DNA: TGTGCCAGCTACACAGGGGAAGGGTATGGCTACACCTTC.

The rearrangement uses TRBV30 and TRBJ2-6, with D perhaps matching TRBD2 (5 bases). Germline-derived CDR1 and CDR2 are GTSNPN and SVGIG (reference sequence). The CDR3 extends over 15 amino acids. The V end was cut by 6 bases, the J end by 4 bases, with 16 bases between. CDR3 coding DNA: TGTGCCTGTTTTGAGCGGCAAGGGGGGGCCAACGTCCTGACTTTC. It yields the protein CACFERQGGANVLTF.

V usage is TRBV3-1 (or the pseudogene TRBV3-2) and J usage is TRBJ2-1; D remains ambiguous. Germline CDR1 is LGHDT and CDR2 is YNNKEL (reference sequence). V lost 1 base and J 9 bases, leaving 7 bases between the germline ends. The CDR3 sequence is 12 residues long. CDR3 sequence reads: CASSQGGPEQFF. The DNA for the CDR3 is TGTGCCAGCAGCCAAGGTGGGCCTGAGCAGTTCTTC.

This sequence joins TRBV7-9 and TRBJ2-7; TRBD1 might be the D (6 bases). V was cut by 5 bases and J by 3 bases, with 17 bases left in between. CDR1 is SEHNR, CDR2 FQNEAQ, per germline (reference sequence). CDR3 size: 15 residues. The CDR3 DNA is TGTGCCAGCAGCGTCCGGGACACCTATTTCTACGAGCAGTACTTC. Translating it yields CASSVRDTYFYEQYF.

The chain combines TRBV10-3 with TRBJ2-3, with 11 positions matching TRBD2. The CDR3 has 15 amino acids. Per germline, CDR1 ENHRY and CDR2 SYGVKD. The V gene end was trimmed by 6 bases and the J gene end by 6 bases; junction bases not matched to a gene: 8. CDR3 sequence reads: CAISLLAGVTDTQYF. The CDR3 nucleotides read TGTGCCATCAGCCTACTAGCGGGAGTTACGGATACGCAGTATTTT.

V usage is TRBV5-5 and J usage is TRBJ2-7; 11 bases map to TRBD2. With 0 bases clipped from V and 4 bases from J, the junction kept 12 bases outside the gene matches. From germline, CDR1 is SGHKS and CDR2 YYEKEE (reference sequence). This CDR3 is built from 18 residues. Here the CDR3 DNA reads TGTGCCAGCAGCTTGGTACTAGCGGGAGTGATCGGGAGGTACGAGCAGTACTTC. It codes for CASSLVLAGVIGRYEQYF.

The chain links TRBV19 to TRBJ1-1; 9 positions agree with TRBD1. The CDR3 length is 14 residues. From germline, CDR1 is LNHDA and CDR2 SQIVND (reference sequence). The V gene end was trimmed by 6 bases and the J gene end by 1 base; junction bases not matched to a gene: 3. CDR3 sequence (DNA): TGTGCCAGTAGAGGGACAGGGCAGAACACTGAAGCTTTCTTT. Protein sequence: CASRGTGQNTEAFF.

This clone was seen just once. The DNA of the CDR3 is TGTGCCACCACGGACAGGGGGGAGACCCAGTACTTC. Its translation: CATTDRGETQYF. The chain recombines TRBV24-1 with TRBJ2-5; 10 bases align to TRBD1. The CDR3 covers 12 residues. Germline V gene sequence: CDR1 KGHDR, CDR2 SFDVKD. V lost 8 bases to trimming and J lost 5 bases; unmatched junction nucleotides: 1.

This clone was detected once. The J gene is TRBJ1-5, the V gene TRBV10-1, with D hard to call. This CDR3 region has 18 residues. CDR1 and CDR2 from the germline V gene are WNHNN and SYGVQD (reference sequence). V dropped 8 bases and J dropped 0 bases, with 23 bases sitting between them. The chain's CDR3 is CASPNLPRTDVSNQPQHF. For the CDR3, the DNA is TGCGCCAGCCCCAACCTACCCCGAACCGATGTTAGCAATCAGCCCCAGCATTTT.

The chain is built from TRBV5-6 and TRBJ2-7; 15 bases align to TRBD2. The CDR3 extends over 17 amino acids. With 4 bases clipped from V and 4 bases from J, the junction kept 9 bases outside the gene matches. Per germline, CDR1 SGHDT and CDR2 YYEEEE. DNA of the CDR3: TGTGCCAGCAGCCCGGCGGGACTAGCGGGAGGTCTGTACGAGCAGTACTTC. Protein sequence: CASSPAGLAGGLYEQYF.

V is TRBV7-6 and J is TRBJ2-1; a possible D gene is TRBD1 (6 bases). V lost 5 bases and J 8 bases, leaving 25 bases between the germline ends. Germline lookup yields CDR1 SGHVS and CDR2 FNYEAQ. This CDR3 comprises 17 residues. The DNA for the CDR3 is TGTGCCAGCAGCGCAGGGGCTAGCTTACTGGTAGGGGATGAGCAGTTCTTC. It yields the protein CASSAGASLLVGDEQFF.

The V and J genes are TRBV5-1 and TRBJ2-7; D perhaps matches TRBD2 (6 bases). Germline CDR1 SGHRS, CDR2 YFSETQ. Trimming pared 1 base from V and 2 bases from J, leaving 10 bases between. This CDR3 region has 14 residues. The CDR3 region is CASSLIAGTYEQYF. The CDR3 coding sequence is TGCGCCAGCAGCTTGATCGCGGGGACCTACGAGCAGTACTTC.

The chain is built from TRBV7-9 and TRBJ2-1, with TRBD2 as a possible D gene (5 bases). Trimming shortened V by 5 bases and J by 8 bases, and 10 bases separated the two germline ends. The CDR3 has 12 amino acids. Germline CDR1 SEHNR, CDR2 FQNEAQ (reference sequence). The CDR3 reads CASSPGWDEQFF. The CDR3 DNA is TGTGCCAGCAGCCCGGGGTGGGATGAGCAGTTCTTC.

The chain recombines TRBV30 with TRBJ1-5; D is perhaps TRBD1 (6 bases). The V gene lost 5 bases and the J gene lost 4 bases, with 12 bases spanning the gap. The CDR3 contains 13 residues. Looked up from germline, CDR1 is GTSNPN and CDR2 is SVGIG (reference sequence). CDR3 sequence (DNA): TGTGCCTGGGGACCAGGGACAAATCAGCCCCAGCATTTT. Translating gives CAWGPGTNQPQHF.

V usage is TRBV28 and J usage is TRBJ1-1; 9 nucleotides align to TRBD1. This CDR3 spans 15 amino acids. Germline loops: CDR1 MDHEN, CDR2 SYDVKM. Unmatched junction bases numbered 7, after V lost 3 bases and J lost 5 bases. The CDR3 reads CASSFPDRGRTEAFF. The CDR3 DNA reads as TGTGCCAGCAGTTTCCCGGACAGGGGAAGGACTGAAGCTTTCTTT.

The CDR3 loop reads CASREGLAGGVGELFF. DNA for the CDR3: TGTGCCAGCAGGGAAGGACTAGCGGGAGGGGTCGGGGAGCTGTTTTTT. This chain joins TRBV27 and TRBJ2-2; 15 nucleotides match TRBD2. Trimming at V came to 6 bases and at J to 7 bases, leaving 6 bases not matched to a gene. The CDR3 spans 16 residues. Germline-derived CDR1 and CDR2 are MNHEY and SMNVEV (reference sequence).

CDR3 nucleotide sequence: TGTGCCACCAGTGATTCGAATCGACAGGGGGATAGCAATCAGCCCCAGCATTTT. This sequence encodes CATSDSNRQGDSNQPQHF. V is TRBV24-1 and J is TRBJ1-5; 9 bases line up with TRBD1. The length of the CDR3 is 18 residues. J lost 0 bases, V lost 2 bases, and 7 bases had no gene match. Germline V gives CDR1 KGHDR, CDR2 SFDVKD.

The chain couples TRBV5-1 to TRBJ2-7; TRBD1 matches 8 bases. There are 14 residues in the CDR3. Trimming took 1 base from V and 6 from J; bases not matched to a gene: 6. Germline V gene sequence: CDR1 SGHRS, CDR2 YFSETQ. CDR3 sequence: CASSLRGQGTEQYF. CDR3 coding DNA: TGCGCCAGCAGCTTGAGAGGACAGGGTACCGAGCAGTACTTC.

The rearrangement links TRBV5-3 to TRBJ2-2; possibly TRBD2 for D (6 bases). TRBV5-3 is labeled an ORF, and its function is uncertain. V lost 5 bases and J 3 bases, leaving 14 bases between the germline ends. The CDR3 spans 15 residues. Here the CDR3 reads CARSTGRDDTGELFF. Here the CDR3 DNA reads TGTGCCAGAAGTACCGGGCGGGACGACACCGGGGAGCTGTTTTTT.

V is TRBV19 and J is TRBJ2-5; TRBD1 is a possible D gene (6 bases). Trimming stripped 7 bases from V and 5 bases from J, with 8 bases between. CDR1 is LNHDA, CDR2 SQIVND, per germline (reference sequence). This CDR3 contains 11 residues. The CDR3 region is CASNQGETQYF. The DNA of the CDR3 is TGTGCCAGTAATCAGGGGGAGACCCAGTACTTC.